This T cell receptor (beta chain) is from a study of blood T cells in healthy people across ages. Whole-study findings and limits: Reliance upon unsorted PBMCs precluded definitive naive versus antigen-experienced comparison.

The germline gives CDR1 DFQATT, CDR2 SNEGSKA (reference sequence). J was trimmed by 8 bases and V by 3 bases; bases with no gene match: 7. The CDR3 loop spans 13 amino acids. Through a sample-barcoded 5' primer and a J-beta primer mix, a second PCR was run for roughly 7 to 12 cycles. Using its own MiXCR run on the 5' RACE reads, TCRdb lists one record per CDR3 protein. This table holds 1.5 million or so distinct CDR3 sequences, roughly 43% found once. About this clonotype itself: Its antigen is unknown.

J is TRBJ2-3 and V is TRBV20-1, with 8 bases that match TRBD1. Sequences were obtained from blood. This receptor was identified in a woman in her late teens or twenties in good health. For the CDR3, the DNA is TGCAGTGCTAGGGGACAGGTGCAAGGTACGCAGTATTTT. Protein sequence: CSARGQVQGTQYF.